This T cell receptor (beta chain) was identified in a study of blood T cell repertoires in COVID-19. Study-level background: COVID-19 samples collected from the United States, Italy and Spain covered acute and convalescent phases. The cDNA or gDNA used as material had been derived from T cells, B-cell-depleted T cells, or PBMCs.

CDR1 is MNHEY, CDR2 SMNVEV, per germline (reference sequence). CDR3 length: 15 amino acids. V dropped 5 bases and J dropped 2; count of bases not matched to a gene: 6. The assay was immunoSEQ multiplex PCR, and TCRdb's table has in-frame clones only and misses some. The sample lists fewer than 60,000 clones, about four fifths occurring once. Sample: peripheral blood. The chain employs TRBV27 and TRBJ2-3; 8 nucleotides align to TRBD1. This receptor was taken from a man aged 65 to 79 with active COVID-19. In nucleotides, the CDR3 is TGTGCCAGCAGTGAGGGACAGGTGCTCACAGATACGCAGTATTTT. This encodes CASSEGQVLTDTQYF.